The sequence of this TCR beta chain was determined in a study of lymphopenia after photon versus proton radiotherapy (dated by TCRdb to about 2019). About the full investigation: The immunological effects of photon versus proton radiation therapy were compared in patients with gastrointestinal tumors who developed high-grade lymphopenia. The study was designed to characterize how the impact on the immune system differs between the two radiation modalities. The cohort comprised roughly 20 patients with gastrointestinal tumors who received either photon or proton therapy and then developed lymphopenia.

The library was generated by the immunoSEQ multiplex PCR assay. T cell repertoires were profiled with deep sequencing of rearranged TCR beta loci together with multiparametric flow cytometry. In TCRdb, the immuneACCESS table is reduced to in-frame sequences with V and J assigned. These tables do not hold every clone; where another copy was compared, an unresolved V gene accounts for under half, and the others remain unexplained. The sample yields approximately 160,000 clones; 80% to 90% were counted once. Roughly 4.7% of the sample is taken by the ten largest. For this clone: No cognate antigen has been identified for it. No clone much larger than this one lies a single base away; base qualities are absent.

Overall results and qualifications from the work: Across the cohort, a larger post-nadir drop in TCR diversity was inversely correlated with overall survival time among patients who died. During treatment, patients who received proton therapy stayed relatively stable, whereas patients who received photon therapy lost naive T cells and TCR diversity and gained effector/memory populations. The authors looked at the survival association only in patients who died, and they framed better survival with proton therapy as a possibility rather than a demonstrated result. After the lymphocyte count nadir, photon-treated repertoires showed oligoclonal expansion, especially of CD8+ Temra cells, which drove the drop in diversity.

This TCR was recovered from a man over 45 with gastric cancer. The specimen comprised peripheral blood, sampled from a patient treated with photon-based radiotherapy.

The CDR3 protein is CASSLQENTEAFF. In nucleotides, the sequence is TGTGCCAGCAGCTTACAGGAAAACACTGAAGCTTTCTTT. The sequence joins TRBV14 to TRBJ1-1; the D gene is possibly TRBD1, with 5 bases matching. V loses 5 bases of germline sequence and J loses 2 bases, and the interval between the two ends is 9 bases. The germline V gene encodes CDR1 SGHDN and CDR2 FVKESK. The CDR3 goes from the cysteine to the phenylalanine over 13 residues. Kept here is only the CDR3 DNA, which spans 39 bases and is read in frame from base 1.